This T cell receptor beta chain came from a study of T cell responses to AZD1222 COVID-19 vaccine. Broader study findings: After two AZD1222 doses, spike-specific TCR breadth and depth rose versus day 0. At study baseline, merely five or six AZD1222 recipients were seropositive. Every sample of the repertoires postdated the peak T cell response. Regions 160-218 and 743-854 held dominance among vaccine-associated CD4 TCRs, which spanned spike.

To note about this clone: Its antigen is undetermined.

The length of the CDR3 is 15 residues. Trimming cost V 4 bases and J 9 bases, with 18 bases left between them. Germline V lookup: CDR1 LNHDA, CDR2 SQIVND (reference sequence). Method: immunoSEQ multiplex PCR; TCRdb's copy keeps in-frame clones and lacks some. The repertoire has 140,000 to 150,000 clones, over 75% of them found once; the top ten carry roughly 1.7%. This sequence was found in an adult in good health. The specimen comprised peripheral blood, sampled on day 0 of AZD1222 vaccination. The rearrangement uses TRBV19 and TRBJ1-4; D call uncertain. The CDR3 here is CASSTTQTTLKKLFF. The CDR3, as DNA: TGTGCCAGTAGTACAACACAGACGACCTTGAAAAAACTGTTTTTT. Supplemented by reference TRBV19 and TRBJ1-4, the full variable domain reads DGGITQSPKYLFRKEGQNVTLSCEQNLNHDAMYWYRQDPGQGLRLIYYSQIVNDFQKGDIAEGYSVSREKKESFPLTVTSAQKNPTAFYLCASSTTQTTLKKLFFGSGTQLSVL.